This note documents a single T cell receptor beta chain sequence. Its antigen is not known. Time point indicated: patch test 2, 6 weeks after DPC sensitization. Treatment indicated: therapeutic diphenylcyclopropenone sensitization with weekly scalp DPC. The data stem from a study of human T cells and chemical hapten exposure. Study at large: DPC at 2% was the sensitizing agent, placed on about 2 cm by about 2 cm of upper inner arm skin. Per-sample TCR yield variation was attributed mainly to small pooled library volume differences.

TCRdb passed the RACE reads through MiXCR, listing each CDR3 protein once. Counted here are approximately 75,000 distinct CDR3 sequences, 7.5% to 9.5% occurring once; the ten biggest clones make up around 3.3%. The CDR3 is made up of 13 amino acids. V lost 4 bases and J lost 2, with 9 bases in between. Germline CDR1 reads LGHDT; CDR2 reads YNNKEL (reference sequence). Study outcomes and limitations: DPC sensitization left the count of TCRs above 1 in 1000 unchanged.

The chain is built from TRBV3-1 and TRBJ2-7, with D hard to call. The origin of this receptor is a woman between 45 and 65 years old with alopecia areata. Some clones in this sample may be carry-over from other donors' samples. The sample here was whole blood, taken in connection with sensitization to the hapten diphenylcyclopropenone (DPC). The CDR3 nucleotides read TGTGCCAGCAGCCCTGCTTGTACCTACGAGCAGTACTTC. Translating gives CASSPACTYEQYF.